This T cell receptor (beta chain) was recorded in a study of tumor and adjacent non-tumor tissue in lung cancer. RNA was extracted from bulk tissue without any cell sorting. This non-tumor lung sample came from over 3 cm beyond the tumor edge. TCRbeta libraries were built with three rounds of nested PCR, modified from ARM-PCR. Via MiXCR, TCRdb re-called the multiplex PCR reads, giving one row per CDR3 protein. This sample has roughly 70,000 distinct CDR3 sequences, with roughly 75% found just once. This CDR3 is 13 amino acids long. The germline V gene encodes CDR1 DFQATT and CDR2 SNEGSKA (reference sequence). Regarding this clonotype: One end of the junction is discordant with germline, which a read error may explain.

This chain links TRBV20-1 with TRBJ1-5, with 8 bases that match TRBD1. This clonotype was sampled from a woman aged 45-60 years with non-small cell lung cancer. Sequencing was performed on distant non-tumor lung tissue. The CDR3 region is CSAMSGGNQSQHF. Written as DNA, the CDR3 is TGCAGTGCCATGTCAGGGGGCAATCAGTCCCAGCATTTT.